This T cell receptor (beta chain) appears in the sequencing data of a study of response to subunit inactivated influenza vaccine. This clonotype was seen a few times. What it binds is not known. Study results and limitations: Authors suggested seasonal influenza vaccinations each recruit few new T cells.

TCRdb re-called the RT-PCR reads through MiXCR, storing one row per CDR3 protein. The data contain about 700,000 distinct CDR3 sequences, approximately 14% of them singletons. The TCR originated in a man aged 50-59 years who received an inactivated influenza vaccine. The material sequenced was PBMCs from blood, taken roughly 2 weeks before vaccination.

The CDR3 bases are TGTGCCAGCAGTTACTTTAGCGGTCCCACTAACAAAAATGAGCAGTTCTTC. Protein sequence: CASSYFSGPTNKNEQFF. V and J are TRBV27 and TRBJ2-1, with D possibly TRBD2 on 6 matching bases. V was cut by 4 bases and J by 7 bases, with 23 bases left in between. This CDR3 comprises 17 residues. Germline CDR1 MNHEY, CDR2 SMNVEV (reference sequence).